This T cell receptor (beta chain) is drawn from a study of blood T cell repertoires in COVID-19. Study at large: Italy, Spain and the United States were the sources of the convalescent and acute COVID-19 samples. Sample material is recorded as cDNA or gDNA derived from T cells, B-cell-depleted T cells, or PBMCs.

In its sample, this clone was seen a few times. Per the study methods: From reference gene primer amplification, estimates of nucleated cell counts were derived. Here immunoSEQ multiplex PCR was the method, and the copy in TCRdb shows in-frame clones only, minus some. V and J calls and clone size are copied from that table; D and trimming were computed from the DNA. This sample has 70,000 or so clones, with about 85% found just once. The CDR3 loop spans 15 amino acids. Germline CDR1 SGHTS, CDR2 YDEGEE. Between the trimmed V and J ends, which lost 7 bases and 1 base, there was a span of 17 bases. This TCR derives from a woman aged 80 or over with active or convalescent COVID-19. This chain links TRBV5-8 with TRBJ2-5, with D possibly TRBD2 on 6 matching bases. Sequenced: peripheral blood. CDR3 DNA: TGTGCCAGCTCGGGACTCGACGTCTCCCAAGAGACCCAGTACTTC. Its translation is CASSGLDVSQETQYF.